This is a list of T cell receptor beta chains from one sample in a study of graft-versus-host responses after intestinal transplantation. The protocol was immunoSEQ multiplex PCR, while the TCRdb copy is restricted to in-frame clones and leaves out a portion. The sample shows approximately 9,000 clones, about 27% of them seen only once. The sample was alloreactive CD4+ T cells from a mixed lymphocyte reaction culture, taken before intestinal transplant. Receptors originate from a human patient who received an intestinal transplant. The CDR3 runs from the conserved cysteine through the conserved F or W.

j_call: TRBJ1-1
v_call: TRBV7-6
cdr3_aa: CASRPLRPNTEAFF

j_call: TRBJ2-7
v_call: TRBV27
cdr3_aa: CASSLLNEQYF

j_call: TRBJ1-2
v_call: TRBV5-1
cdr3_aa: CASRVGVLYGYTF

j_call: TRBJ1-1
v_call: TRBV27
cdr3_aa: CASSWGTGTNTEAFF

j_call: TRBJ2-5
v_call: TRBV6-5
cdr3_aa: CASSYWETQYF

j_call: TRBJ2-7
v_call: TRBV28
cdr3_aa: CASSPMSYEQYF

j_call: TRBJ2-7
v_call: TRBV7-3
cdr3_aa: CASSSTGGNEQYF

j_call: TRBJ1-5
v_call: TRBV11-1
cdr3_aa: CASSQGLGNQPQHF

j_call: TRBJ2-1
v_call: TRBV27
cdr3_aa: CASSLWASLSSYNEQFF

j_call: TRBJ2-7
v_call: TRBV4-1
cdr3_aa: CASSQDGTAYEQYF

j_call: TRBJ2-7
v_call: TRBV7-2
cdr3_aa: CASIAAGSYEQYF

j_call: TRBJ2-7
v_call: TRBV11-2
cdr3_aa: CASSLDSSSYEQYF

j_call: TRBJ2-3
v_call: TRBV7-3
cdr3_aa: CASSYMGDTQYF

j_call: TRBJ2-7
v_call: TRBV6-6
cdr3_aa: CASSYSAGTYEQYF

j_call: TRBJ2-3
v_call: TRBV7-8
cdr3_aa: CASSLEGLAGVTDTQYF

j_call: TRBJ2-7
v_call: TRBV5-4
cdr3_aa: CASSLGGVFEQYF

j_call: TRBJ1-5
v_call: TRBV28
cdr3_aa: CASSLSVGGGQGVIGQPQHF

j_call: TRBJ2-1
v_call: TRBV9
cdr3_aa: CASSGGTRSWAEQFF

j_call: TRBJ2-1
v_call: TRBV28
cdr3_aa: CASSRSLTYSLDNEQFF

j_call: TRBJ2-1
v_call: TRBV27
cdr3_aa: CASSLSGNYEQFF

j_call: TRBJ1-1
v_call: TRBV15
cdr3_aa: CATSRTSGANTEAFF

j_call: TRBJ2-3
v_call: TRBV20-1
cdr3_aa: CSASGPDTQYF

j_call: TRBJ1-2
v_call: TRBV27
cdr3_aa: CASSFLGGPGGYTF